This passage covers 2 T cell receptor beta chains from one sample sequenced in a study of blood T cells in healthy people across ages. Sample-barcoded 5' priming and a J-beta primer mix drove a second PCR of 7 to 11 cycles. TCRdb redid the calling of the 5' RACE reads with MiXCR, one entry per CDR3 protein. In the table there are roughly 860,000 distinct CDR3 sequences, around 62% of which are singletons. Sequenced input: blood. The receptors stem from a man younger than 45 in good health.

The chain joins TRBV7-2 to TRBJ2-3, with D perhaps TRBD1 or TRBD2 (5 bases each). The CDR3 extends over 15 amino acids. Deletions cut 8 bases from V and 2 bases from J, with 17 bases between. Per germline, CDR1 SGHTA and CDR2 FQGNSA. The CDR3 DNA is TGTGCCAGCCGCCGAGGGGCCCTACACACAGATACGCAGTATTTT. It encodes CASRRGALHTDTQYF.

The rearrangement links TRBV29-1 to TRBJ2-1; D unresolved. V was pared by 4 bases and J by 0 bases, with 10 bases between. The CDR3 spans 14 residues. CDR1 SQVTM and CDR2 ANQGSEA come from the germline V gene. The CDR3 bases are TGCAGCGTTGTAGGCAGCCGCTCCTACAATGAGCAGTTCTTC. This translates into CSVVGSRSYNEQFF.